This TCR beta chain was retrieved from a study of blood T cell repertoires in COVID-19. Generated by immunoSEQ multiplex PCR, the TCRdb table keeps only in-frame clones and is missing some. The table shows 250,000 to 300,000 clones, with 86% occurring only once. V gave up 3 bases and J gave up 4 bases, with 13 bases separating them. Germline V gene lookup returns CDR1 SGHRS and CDR2 YFSETQ. The CDR3 extends over 14 amino acids. The sample taken for sequencing was peripheral blood. V gene TRBV5-1 combines with J gene TRBJ1-2; the D gene is possibly TRBD1 (6 bases). The source of this sequence is a woman between 70 and 85 years old with COVID-19, enrolled during active disease. CDR3 sequence reads: CASSSTGNPYGYTF. The CDR3 coding sequence is TGCGCCAGCAGCTCAACAGGGAATCCCTATGGCTACACCTTC.